A selection of T cell receptor beta chains follows, all from one sample in a study of cytomegalovirus exposure and HLA in healthy donors. The protocol was immunoSEQ multiplex PCR, while the TCRdb copy is restricted to in-frame clones and leaves out a portion. In the table there are fewer than 200,000 clones, 75% to 85% of which are singletons. The sequenced sample consisted of PBMCs. The source of these receptors is a woman between 18 and 30 years old in good health and CMV-seropositive. The CDR3 runs from the conserved cysteine through the conserved F or W. The order of the fields is V gene, J gene, CDR3 protein.

V: TRBV7-9; J: TRBJ2-2; CDR3: CASSLLAGGTGELFF
V: TRBV7-8; J: TRBJ1-2; CDR3: CASSLAGGFSGYTF
V: TRBV13; J: TRBJ1-2; CDR3: CASSSDRGRMDGYTF
V: TRBV7-9; J: TRBJ2-7; CDR3: CASSLHVAEQYF
V: TRBV6-1; J: TRBJ2-2; CDR3: CASSALSRRGTGELFF
V: TRBV27; J: TRBJ1-5; CDR3: CARCCGSKYQPQHF
V: TRBV4-1; J: TRBJ1-2; CDR3: CASSPRWTGVNYGYTF
V: TRBV5-1; J: TRBJ1-4; CDR3: CASSLEQGANEKLFF
V: TRBV5-1; J: TRBJ2-5; CDR3: CASSLDRGHETQYF
V: TRBV25-1; J: TRBJ1-2; CDR3: CASSDMGAGYTF
V: TRBV5-8; J: TRBJ2-7; CDR3: CASSKDRGSYYEQYF
V: TRBV28; J: TRBJ2-7; CDR3: CASTVVAYEQYF
V: TRBV11-2; J: TRBJ1-5; CDR3: CASSLENSQPQHF
V: TRBV7-9; J: TRBJ2-7; CDR3: CASSGRDSSFQLVYEQYF
V: TRBV12-5; J: TRBJ2-7; CDR3: CASGSKPGTSGLYEQYF
V: TRBV6-1; J: TRBJ2-7; CDR3: CASSDPVQGALIF
V: TRBV29-1; J: TRBJ1-2; CDR3: CSVGPPLDRRIENYGYTF
V: TRBV2; J: TRBJ1-2; CDR3: CASSLRPGGGRGYTF
V: TRBV14; J: TRBJ1-1; CDR3: CATQLALNTEAFF
V: TRBV11-1; J: TRBJ2-6; CDR3: CASRRRRGANVLTF
V: TRBV6-4; J: TRBJ1-2; CDR3: CAGGGGAGYTF
V: TRBV27; J: TRBJ2-5; CDR3: CASTRTSGGETQYF
V: TRBV7-2; J: TRBJ1-1; CDR3: CASSFTIWTEAFF
V: TRBV18; J: TRBJ2-1; CDR3: CASSPPSGGGYNEQFF
V: TRBV29-1; J: TRBJ2-7; CDR3: CSVVTSPYEQYF
V: TRBV2; J: TRBJ1-3; CDR3: CASSGQISGNTIYF
V: TRBV7-8; J: TRBJ1-3; CDR3: CASSSTGEGNTIYF
V: TRBV28; J: TRBJ1-2; CDR3: CASSPTARPGGTF
V: TRBV5-1; J: TRBJ2-1; CDR3: CASSPVGPGQDNEQFF
V: TRBV6-6; J: TRBJ2-5; CDR3: CASSYSQGALETQYF
V: TRBV27; J: TRBJ2-1; CDR3: CASIPQGRGVYNEQFF
V: TRBV6-5; J: TRBJ2-2; CDR3: CATSPGNTGELFF
V: TRBV4-2; J: TRBJ1-4; CDR3: CASSQDLTTGLEKLFF
V: TRBV6-9; J: TRBJ1-2; CDR3: CASSRTPDGYTF
V: TRBV7-3; J: TRBJ2-5; CDR3: CASSLPAGGQETQYF
V: TRBV2; J: TRBJ1-1; CDR3: CASNPPGYTEAFF
V: TRBV28; J: TRBJ2-1; CDR3: CASSLQGLRGARTGNEQFF
V: TRBV7-8; J: TRBJ1-3; CDR3: CASSMGGTPGISGNTIYF
V: TRBV6-6; J: TRBJ1-3; CDR3: CASMKGGSGNTIYF
V: TRBV6-5; J: TRBJ2-7; CDR3: CASSTGQDHEQYF